This T cell receptor beta chain comes out of a study of blood T cell repertoires in COVID-19. The wider study: PBMCs, B-cell-depleted T cells, or T cells provided the cDNA or gDNA that made up the material.

V lost 4 bases, J lost 8 bases, and 10 bases stayed unmatched. This CDR3 comprises 15 residues. In germline, CDR1 is SGHRS, CDR2 YFSETQ. Generated by immunoSEQ multiplex PCR, the TCRdb table keeps only in-frame clones and is missing some. The profile covers fewer than 350,000 clones, with over 75% appearing a single time and about 8.5% taken by the ten largest. The material sequenced was peripheral blood. The receptor was derived from a man younger than 35 with active or convalescent COVID-19. The J gene is TRBJ2-1, the V gene TRBV5-1; 9 bases match TRBD1. The chain's CDR3 is CASSLRDRDSDEQFF. The CDR3 nucleotides read TGCGCCAGCAGCCTTCGGGACAGGGATAGCGATGAGCAGTTCTTC.